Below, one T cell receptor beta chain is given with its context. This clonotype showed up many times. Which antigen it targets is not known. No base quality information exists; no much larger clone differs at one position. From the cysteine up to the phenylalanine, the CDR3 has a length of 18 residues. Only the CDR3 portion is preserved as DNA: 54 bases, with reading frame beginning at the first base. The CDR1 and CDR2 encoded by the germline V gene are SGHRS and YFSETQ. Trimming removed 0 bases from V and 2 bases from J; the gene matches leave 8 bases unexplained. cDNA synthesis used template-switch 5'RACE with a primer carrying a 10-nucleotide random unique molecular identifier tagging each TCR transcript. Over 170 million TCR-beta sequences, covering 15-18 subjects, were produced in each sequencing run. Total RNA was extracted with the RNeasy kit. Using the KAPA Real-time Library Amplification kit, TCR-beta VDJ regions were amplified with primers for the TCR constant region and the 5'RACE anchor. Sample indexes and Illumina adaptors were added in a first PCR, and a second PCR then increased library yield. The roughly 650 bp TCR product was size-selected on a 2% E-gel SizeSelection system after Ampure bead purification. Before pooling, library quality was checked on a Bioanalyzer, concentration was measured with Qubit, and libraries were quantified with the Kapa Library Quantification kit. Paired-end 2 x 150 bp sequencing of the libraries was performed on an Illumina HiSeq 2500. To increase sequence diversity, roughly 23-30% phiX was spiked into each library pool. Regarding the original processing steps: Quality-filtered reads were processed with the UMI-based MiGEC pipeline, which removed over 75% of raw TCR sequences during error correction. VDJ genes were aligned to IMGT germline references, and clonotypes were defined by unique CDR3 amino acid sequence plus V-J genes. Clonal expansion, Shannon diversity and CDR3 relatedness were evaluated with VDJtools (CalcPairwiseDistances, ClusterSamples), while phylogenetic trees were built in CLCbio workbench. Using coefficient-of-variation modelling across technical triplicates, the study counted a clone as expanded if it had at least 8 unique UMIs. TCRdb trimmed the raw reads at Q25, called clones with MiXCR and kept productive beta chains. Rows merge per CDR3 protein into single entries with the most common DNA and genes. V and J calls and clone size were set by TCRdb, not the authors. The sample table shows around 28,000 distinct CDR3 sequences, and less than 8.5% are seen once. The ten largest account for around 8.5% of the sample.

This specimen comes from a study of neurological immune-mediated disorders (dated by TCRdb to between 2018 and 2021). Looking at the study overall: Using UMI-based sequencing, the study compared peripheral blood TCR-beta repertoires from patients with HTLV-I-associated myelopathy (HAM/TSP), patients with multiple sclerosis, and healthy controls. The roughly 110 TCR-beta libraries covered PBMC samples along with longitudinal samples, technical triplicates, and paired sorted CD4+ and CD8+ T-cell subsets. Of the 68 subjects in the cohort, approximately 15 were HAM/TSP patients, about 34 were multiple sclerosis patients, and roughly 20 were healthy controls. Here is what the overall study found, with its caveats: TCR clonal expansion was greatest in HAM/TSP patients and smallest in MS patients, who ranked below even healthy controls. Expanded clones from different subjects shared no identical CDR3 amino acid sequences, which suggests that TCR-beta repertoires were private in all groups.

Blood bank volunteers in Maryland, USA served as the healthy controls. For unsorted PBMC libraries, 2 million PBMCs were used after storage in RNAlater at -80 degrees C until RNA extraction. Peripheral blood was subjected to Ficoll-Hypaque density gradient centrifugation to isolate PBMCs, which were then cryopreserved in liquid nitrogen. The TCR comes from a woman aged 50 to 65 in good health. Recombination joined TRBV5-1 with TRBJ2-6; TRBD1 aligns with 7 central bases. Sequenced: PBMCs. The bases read TGCGCCAGCAGCTTGGAGGGGGCGGTATTGGCTGGGGCCAACGTCCTGACTTTC. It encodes CASSLEGAVLAGANVLTF.